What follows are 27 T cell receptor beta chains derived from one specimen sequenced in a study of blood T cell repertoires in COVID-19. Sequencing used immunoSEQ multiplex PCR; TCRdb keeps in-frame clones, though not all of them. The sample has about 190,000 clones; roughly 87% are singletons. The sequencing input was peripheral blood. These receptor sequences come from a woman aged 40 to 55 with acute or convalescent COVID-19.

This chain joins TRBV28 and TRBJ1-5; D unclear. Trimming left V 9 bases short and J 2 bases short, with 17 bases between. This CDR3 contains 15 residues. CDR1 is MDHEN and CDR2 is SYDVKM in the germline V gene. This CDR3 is CASLTAGNGNQPQHF. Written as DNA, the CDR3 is TGTGCCAGTCTCACGGCGGGGAATGGCAATCAGCCCCAGCATTTT.

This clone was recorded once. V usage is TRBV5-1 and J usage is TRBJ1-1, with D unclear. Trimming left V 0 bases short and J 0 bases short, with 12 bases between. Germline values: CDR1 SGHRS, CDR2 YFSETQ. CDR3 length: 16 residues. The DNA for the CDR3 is TGCGCCAGCAGCTTGGATCGGGGTATCATGAACACTGAAGCTTTCTTT. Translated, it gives CASSLDRGIMNTEAFF.

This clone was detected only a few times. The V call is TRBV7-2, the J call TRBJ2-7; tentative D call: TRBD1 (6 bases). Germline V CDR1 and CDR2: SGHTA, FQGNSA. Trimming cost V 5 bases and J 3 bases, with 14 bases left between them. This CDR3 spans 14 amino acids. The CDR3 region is CASSLRQGNYEQYF. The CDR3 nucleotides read TGTGCCAGCAGCCTCCGCCAGGGGAACTACGAGCAGTACTTC.

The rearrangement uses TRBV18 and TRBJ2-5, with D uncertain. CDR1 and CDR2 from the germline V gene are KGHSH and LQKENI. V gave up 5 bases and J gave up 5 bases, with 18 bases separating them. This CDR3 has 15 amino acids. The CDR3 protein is CASSSNPQPAETQYF. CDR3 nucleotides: TGTGCCAGCTCATCAAATCCCCAACCCGCGGAGACCCAGTACTTC.

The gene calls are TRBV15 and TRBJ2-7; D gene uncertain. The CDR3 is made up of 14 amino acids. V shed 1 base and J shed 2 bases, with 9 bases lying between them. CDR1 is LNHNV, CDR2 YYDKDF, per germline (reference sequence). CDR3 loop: CATSRGGGTYEQYF. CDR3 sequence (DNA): TGTGCCACCAGCAGAGGAGGCGGTACCTACGAGCAGTACTTC.

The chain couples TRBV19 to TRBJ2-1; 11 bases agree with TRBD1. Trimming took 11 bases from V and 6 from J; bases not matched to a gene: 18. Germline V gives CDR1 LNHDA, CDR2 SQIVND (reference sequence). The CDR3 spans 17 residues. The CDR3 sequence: CAPQGDRGDLFSNEQFF. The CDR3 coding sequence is TGTGCCCCCCAGGGGGACAGGGGGGATTTGTTTTCCAATGAGCAGTTCTTC.

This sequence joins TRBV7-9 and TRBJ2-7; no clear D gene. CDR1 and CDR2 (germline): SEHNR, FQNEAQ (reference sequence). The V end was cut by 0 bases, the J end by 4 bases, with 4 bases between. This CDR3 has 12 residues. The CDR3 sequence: CASSLAKYEQYF. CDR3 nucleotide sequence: TGTGCCAGCAGCTTAGCCAAATACGAGCAGTACTTC.

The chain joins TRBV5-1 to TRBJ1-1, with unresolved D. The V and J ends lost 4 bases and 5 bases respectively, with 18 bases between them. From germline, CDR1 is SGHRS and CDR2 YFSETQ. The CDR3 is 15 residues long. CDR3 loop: CASSPVVEDGTEAFF. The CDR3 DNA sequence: TGCGCCAGCAGCCCGGTGGTGGAGGATGGGACTGAAGCTTTCTTT.

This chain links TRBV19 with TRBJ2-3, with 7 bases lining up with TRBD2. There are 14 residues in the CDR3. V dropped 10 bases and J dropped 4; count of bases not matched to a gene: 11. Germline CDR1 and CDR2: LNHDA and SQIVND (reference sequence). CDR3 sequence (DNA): TGTGCCACTACTGAGCGGGGCGGGTCAGATACGCAGTATTTT. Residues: CATTERGGSDTQYF.

The CDR3 nucleotides are TGTGCCAGCAGTGAGAGCCATCGTCCCATTCTCGGCTACACCTTC. Protein product: CASSESHRPILGYTF. The chain employs TRBV25-1 and TRBJ1-2; D uncertain. Germline V gene lookup returns CDR1 MGHDK and CDR2 SYGVNS. CDR3 size: 15 residues. The germline V and J ends were trimmed by 3 bases and 8 bases, with 19 bases remaining between them.

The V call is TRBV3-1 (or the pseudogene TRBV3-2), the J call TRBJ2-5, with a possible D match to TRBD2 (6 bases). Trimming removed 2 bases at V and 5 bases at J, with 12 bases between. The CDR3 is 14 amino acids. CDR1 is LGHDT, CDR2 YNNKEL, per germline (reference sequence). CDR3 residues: CASSQNSRGETQYF. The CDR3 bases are TGTGCCAGCAGCCAAAACTCCCGGGGGGAGACCCAGTACTTC.

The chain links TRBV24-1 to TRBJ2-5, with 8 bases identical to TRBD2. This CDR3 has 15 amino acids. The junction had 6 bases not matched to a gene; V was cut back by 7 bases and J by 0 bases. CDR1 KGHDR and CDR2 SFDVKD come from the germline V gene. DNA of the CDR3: TGTGCCACCAGCCACGGGGGGGCAAACCAAGAGACCCAGTACTTC. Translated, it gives CATSHGGANQETQYF.

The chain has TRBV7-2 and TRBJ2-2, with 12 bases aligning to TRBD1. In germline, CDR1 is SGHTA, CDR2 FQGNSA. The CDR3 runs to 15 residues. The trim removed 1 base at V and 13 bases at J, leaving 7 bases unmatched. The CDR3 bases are TGTGCCAGCAGCTTAGTGGGACAGGGGGCGTCCACGCTGTTTTTT. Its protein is CASSLVGQGASTLFF.

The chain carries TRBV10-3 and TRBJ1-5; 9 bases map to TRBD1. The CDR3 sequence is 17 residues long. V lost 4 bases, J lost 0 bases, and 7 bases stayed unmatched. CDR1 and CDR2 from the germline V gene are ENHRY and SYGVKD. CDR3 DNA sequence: TGTGCCATCAGTGCCTCGCGACAGGGGGATAGCAATCAGCCCCAGCATTTT. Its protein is CAISASRQGDSNQPQHF.

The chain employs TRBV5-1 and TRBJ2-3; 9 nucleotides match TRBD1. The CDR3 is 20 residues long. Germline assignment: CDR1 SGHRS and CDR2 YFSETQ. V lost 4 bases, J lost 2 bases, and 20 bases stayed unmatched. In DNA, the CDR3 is TGCGCCAGCAGCGACCCCCCGGGACAGGGACTTGGGTGGGACACAGATACGCAGTATTTT. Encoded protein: CASSDPPGQGLGWDTDTQYF.

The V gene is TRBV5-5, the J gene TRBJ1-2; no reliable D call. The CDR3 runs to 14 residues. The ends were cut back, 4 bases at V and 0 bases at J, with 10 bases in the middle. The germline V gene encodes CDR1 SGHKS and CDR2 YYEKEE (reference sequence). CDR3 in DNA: TGTGCCAGCAGCATACAAGTAACTAACTATGGCTACACCTTC. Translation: CASSIQVTNYGYTF. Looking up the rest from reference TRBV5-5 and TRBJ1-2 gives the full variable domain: DAGVTQSPTHLIKTRGQQVTLRCSPISGHKSVSWYQQVLGQGPQFIFQYYEKEERGRGNFPDRFSARQFPNYSSELNVNALLLGDSALYLCASSIQVTNYGYTFGSGTRLTVV.

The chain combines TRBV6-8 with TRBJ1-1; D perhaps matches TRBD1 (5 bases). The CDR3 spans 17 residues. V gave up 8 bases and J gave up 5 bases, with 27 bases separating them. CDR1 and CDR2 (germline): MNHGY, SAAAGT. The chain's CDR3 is CASRGRGCPYKTTEAFF. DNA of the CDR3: TGTGCCAGCCGTGGGCGGGGGTGCCCCTATAAAACAACTGAAGCTTTCTTT.

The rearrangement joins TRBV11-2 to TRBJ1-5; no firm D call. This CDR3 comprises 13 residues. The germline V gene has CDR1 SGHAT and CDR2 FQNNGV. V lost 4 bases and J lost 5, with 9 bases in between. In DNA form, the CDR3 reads TGTGCCAGCAGCTCGGGAGCCTATCAGCCCCAGCATTTT. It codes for CASSSGAYQPQHF.

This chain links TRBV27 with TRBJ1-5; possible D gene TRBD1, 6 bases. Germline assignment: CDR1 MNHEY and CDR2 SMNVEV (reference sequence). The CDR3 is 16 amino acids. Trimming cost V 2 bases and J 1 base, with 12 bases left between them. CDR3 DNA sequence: TGTGCCAGCAGTTTACGGTCAGGGGCCAGCAATCAGCCCCAGCATTTT. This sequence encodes CASSLRSGASNQPQHF.

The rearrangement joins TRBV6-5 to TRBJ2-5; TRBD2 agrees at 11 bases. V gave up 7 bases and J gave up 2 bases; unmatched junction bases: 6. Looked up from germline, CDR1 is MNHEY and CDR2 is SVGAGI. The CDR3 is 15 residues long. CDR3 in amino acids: CASTRLAGQQETQYF. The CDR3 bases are TGTGCCAGCACCCGACTAGCGGGACAGCAAGAGACCCAGTACTTC.

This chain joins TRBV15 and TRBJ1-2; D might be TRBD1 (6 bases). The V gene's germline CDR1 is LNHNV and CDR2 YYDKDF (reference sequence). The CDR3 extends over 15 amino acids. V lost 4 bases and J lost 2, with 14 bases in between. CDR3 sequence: CATSKKTGWNYGYTF. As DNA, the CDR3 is TGTGCCACCAGCAAGAAAACAGGGTGGAACTATGGCTACACCTTC.

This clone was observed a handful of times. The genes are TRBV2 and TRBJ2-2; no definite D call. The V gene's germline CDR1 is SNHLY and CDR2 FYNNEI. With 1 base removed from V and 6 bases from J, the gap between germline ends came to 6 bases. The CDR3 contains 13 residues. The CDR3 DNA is TGTGCCAGCAGTGAAGTTTATGCCGGGGAGCTGTTTTTT. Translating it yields CASSEVYAGELFF.

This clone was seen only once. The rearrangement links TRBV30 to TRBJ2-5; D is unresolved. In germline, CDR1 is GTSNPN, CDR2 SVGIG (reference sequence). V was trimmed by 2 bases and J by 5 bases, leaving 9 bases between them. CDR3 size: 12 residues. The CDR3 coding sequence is TGTGCCTGGAGTCGACTCATGGAGACCCAGTACTTC. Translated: CAWSRLMETQYF.

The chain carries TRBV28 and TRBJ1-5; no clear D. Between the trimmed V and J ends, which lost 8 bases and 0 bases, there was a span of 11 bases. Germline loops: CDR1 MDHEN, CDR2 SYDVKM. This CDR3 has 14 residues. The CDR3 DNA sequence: TGTGCCAGCGGAGCAGAGTATAGCAATCAGCCCCAGCATTTT. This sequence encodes CASGAEYSNQPQHF.

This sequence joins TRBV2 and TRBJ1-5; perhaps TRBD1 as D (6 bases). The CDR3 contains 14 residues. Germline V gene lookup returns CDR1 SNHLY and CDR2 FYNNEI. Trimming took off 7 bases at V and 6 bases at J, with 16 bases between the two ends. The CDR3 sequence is CASNSEAGVQPQHF. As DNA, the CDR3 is TGTGCCAGCAATTCGGAGGCAGGGGTTCAGCCCCAGCATTTT.

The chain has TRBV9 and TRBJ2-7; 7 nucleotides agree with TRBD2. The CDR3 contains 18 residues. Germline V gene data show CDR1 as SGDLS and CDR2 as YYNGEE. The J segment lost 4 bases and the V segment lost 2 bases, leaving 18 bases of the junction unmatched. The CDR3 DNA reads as TGTGCCAGCAGCGTCCACTCAAAACCTCCGGGACTACCTTACGAGCAGTACTTC. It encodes CASSVHSKPPGLPYEQYF. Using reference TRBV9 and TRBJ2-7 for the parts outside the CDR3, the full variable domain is DSGVTQTPKHLITATGQRVTLRCSPRSGDLSVYWYQQSLDQGLQFLIQYYNGEERAKGNILERFSAQQFPDLHSELNLSSLELGDSALYFCASSVHSKPPGLPYEQYFGPGTRLTVT.

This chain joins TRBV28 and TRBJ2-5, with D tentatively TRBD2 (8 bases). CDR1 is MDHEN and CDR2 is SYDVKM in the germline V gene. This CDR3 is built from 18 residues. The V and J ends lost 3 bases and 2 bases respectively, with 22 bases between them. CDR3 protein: CASSFSGGLGSTQETQYF. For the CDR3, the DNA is TGTGCCAGCAGTTTTTCAGGGGGACTAGGATCAACTCAAGAGACCCAGTACTTC.